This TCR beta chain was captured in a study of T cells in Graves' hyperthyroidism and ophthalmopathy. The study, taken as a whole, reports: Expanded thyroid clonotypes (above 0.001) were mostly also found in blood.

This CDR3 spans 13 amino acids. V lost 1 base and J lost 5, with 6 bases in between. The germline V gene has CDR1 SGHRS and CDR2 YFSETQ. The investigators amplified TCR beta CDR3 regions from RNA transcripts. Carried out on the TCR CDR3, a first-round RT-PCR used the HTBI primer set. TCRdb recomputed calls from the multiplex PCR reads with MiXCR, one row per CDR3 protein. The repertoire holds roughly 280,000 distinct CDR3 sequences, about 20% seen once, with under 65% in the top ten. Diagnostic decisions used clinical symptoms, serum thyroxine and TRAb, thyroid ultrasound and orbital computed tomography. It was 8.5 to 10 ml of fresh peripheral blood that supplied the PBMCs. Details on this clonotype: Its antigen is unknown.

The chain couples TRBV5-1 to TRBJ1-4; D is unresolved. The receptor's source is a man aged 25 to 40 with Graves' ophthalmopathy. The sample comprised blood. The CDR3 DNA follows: TGCGCCAGCAGCTTGTGGCCGAATGAAAAACTGTTTTTT. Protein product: CASSLWPNEKLFF.